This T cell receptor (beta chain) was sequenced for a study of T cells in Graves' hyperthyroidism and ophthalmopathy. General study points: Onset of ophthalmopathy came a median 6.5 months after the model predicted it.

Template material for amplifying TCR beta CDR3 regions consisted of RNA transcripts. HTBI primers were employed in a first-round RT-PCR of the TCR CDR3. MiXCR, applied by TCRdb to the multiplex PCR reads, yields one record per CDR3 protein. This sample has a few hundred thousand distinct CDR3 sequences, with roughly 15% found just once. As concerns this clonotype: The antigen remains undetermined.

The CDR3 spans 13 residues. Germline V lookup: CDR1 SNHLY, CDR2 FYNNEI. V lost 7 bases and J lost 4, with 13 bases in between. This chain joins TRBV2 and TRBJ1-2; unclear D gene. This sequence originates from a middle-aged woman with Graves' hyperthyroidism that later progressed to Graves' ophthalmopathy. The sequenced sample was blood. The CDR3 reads CASTLETLYGYTF. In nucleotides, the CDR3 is TGTGCCAGCACCCTAGAGACCCTCTATGGCTACACCTTC. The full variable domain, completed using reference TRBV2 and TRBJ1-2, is EPEVTQTPSHQVTQMGQEVILRCVPISNHLYFYWYRQILGQKVEFLVSFYNNEISEKSEIFDDQFSVERPDGSNFTLKIRSTKLEDSAMYFCASTLETLYGYTFGSGTRLTVV.